This TCR beta chain was observed in a study of cytomegalovirus exposure and HLA in healthy donors. J gave up 1 base and V 6 bases, and 11 bases lay outside the gene matches. The germline V gene encodes CDR1 MNHEY and CDR2 SMNVEV (reference sequence). This CDR3 comprises 16 residues. Study-wide results and caveats: Most sequenced TCRs were rare (though some public TCRs occurred in many donors). Confirmation was obtained in vitro that a few CMV-associated chains are specific for CMV antigens. Researchers catalogued roughly 150 TCR beta chains as cytomegalovirus-associated.

A word on this clone: The target antigen is unknown.

Produced via immunoSEQ multiplex PCR; TCRdb's table is partial and in-frame only. The sample has some 200,000 clones; roughly nine tenths are singletons. The genes are TRBV27 and TRBJ2-7; 8 positions agree with TRBD1. The sequenced sample consisted of PBMCs. The sequence derives from a man aged 25 to 45 in good health and CMV-seropositive. CDR3: CASSAQGVVSSYEQYF. CDR3 bases: TGTGCCAGCAGCGCACAGGGGGTGGTTAGTTCCTACGAGCAGTACTTC.